This TCR beta chain was captured in a study of T cell responses to AZD1222 COVID-19 vaccine. The overall study: Analysis merged second doses at about 4 or about 12 weeks. Overall study results and limits: The donor group comprised mostly white British people and more females; the analysis possibly underestimated clonal diversity. Spike-specific TCR depth and breadth grew after two AZD1222 doses. CD4 TCRs covered the whole spike, strongest at regions 160-218 and 743-854.

This clone was seen more than once but under ten times. Its target is unknown. The CDR3 loop spans 16 amino acids. Trimming took off 0 bases at V and 4 bases at J, with 16 bases between the two ends. Germline assignment: CDR1 SGDLS and CDR2 YYNGEE. Produced via immunoSEQ multiplex PCR; TCRdb's table is partial and in-frame only. The profile covers over 100,000 clones, with approximately 90% appearing a single time and about 15% taken by the ten largest. The sample in question was peripheral blood, obtained on day 0 of AZD1222 vaccination. The chain links TRBV9 to TRBJ1-2; D possibly corresponds to TRBD1 (6 bases). This receptor was obtained from an adult in good health. In DNA, the CDR3 is TGTGCCAGCAGCGTAGGGGGACAAGGGGCAGCCTATGGCTACACCTTC. Translation gives CASSVGGQGAAYGYTF.